The clone carrying this T cell receptor beta chain was counted between two and nine times. The CDR3 has 16 residues. CDR1 MGHRA and CDR2 YSYEKL come from the germline V gene. Trimming stripped 2 bases from V and 10 bases from J, with 21 bases between. Original processing methods: The authors estimated nucleated cell counts from reference gene primer amplification. This table comes from immunoSEQ multiplex PCR, and its TCRdb copy is limited to in-frame clones, with some not included. The D gene and trimming were derived from the DNA, and the V and J assignments and clone size from that table. This sample yields about 440,000 clones, of which 90% are seen a single time; more than 0.55% belongs to the top ten. Participant age was about 18 to 89 years, and participants resided in about 25 US areas. Participants' own reports of clinical history determined their cohort assignment. These data come from a study of blood T cell repertoires in COVID-19. Study at large: Samples representing acute and convalescent COVID-19 were sourced from the United States, Italy and Spain.

This sequence joins TRBV4-1 and TRBJ2-1; tentative D call: TRBD2 (7 bases). The clonotype was recovered from a man in his late teens or twenties who had recovered from COVID-19. Source material: PBMCs or T cells enriched from blood (not recorded which). The CDR3 DNA sequence: TGCGCCAGCAGCCAACGCGGGGACCCAGCGGGACACGAGCAGTTCTTC. Its translation is CASSQRGDPAGHEQFF.